This TCR beta chain was captured by sequencing in a study of T-cell reconstitution after alpha-beta-depleted transplantation in children (dated by TCRdb to the mid-2010s). Study-wide context: The study quantitatively tracked T-cell immune reconstitution after TCRalphabeta/CD19-depleted allogeneic hematopoietic cell transplantation in children using TCR repertoire profiling.

According to the germline V gene (reference sequence), CDR1 reads DFQATT and CDR2 reads SNEGSKA. V is cut by 3 bases and J by 2 bases, and the space between the germline ends is 11 bases. Measured from the cysteine to the phenylalanine, the CDR3 is 14 residues long. Just CDR3 DNA is preserved here, 42 bases in frame from base 1. This clonotype turned up a few times. No cognate antigen has been identified for it. No base-level quality is on record; no much larger clone is a single base apart. Preparation of the library involved PCR. Instrument on record: Illumina HiSeq 2500. Molecular barcoding was employed in the preparation of TCR libraries, with unique molecular identifiers being used to normalize TCRbeta repertoire quantification. In-frame beta chains were kept once TCRdb had trimmed the public reads at Q25 with fastp and called clones with MiXCR. Under each unique CDR3 protein, matching rows form one entry showing the most common genes and DNA. The sample records approximately 400,000 distinct CDR3 sequences, about a tenth of which are singletons. Roughly 6% of the sample rests with the top ten.

This chain is built from TRBV20-1 and TRBJ1-5; TRBD1 might be the D gene, on 6 matching bases. Sequencing was performed on PBMCs from the stem cell graft donor, taken from the stem cell graft. The receptor comes from a human donor who donated a stem cell graft to a child with acute myeloid leukemia. Here is the DNA: TGCAGTGCTAGCGGGGGGGCAGGCAATCAGCCCCAGCATTTT. Translated, this is CSASGGAGNQPQHF.